Below are 22 T cell receptor beta chains sequenced from a single sample in a study of control samples from healthy donors and cancer patients. Some clones are missing from TCRdb's copy, which holds only in-frame ones; the method was immunoSEQ multiplex PCR. The sample holds 90,000 or so clones; 85% to 90% are singletons and the top ten take approximately 7.6%. The sequenced sample was blood. These receptors all come from a woman aged 60-70 years in good health.

The chain has TRBV5-5 and TRBJ1-1; TRBD1 might be the D (5 bases). V was cut by 0 bases and J by 4 bases, with 13 bases left in between. The CDR3 is 15 amino acids. Germline V CDR1 and CDR2: SGHKS, YYEKEE (reference sequence). The DNA for the CDR3 is TGTGCCAGCAGCTTGGCCTACCGACAGATCACTGAAGCTTTCTTT. Translation gives CASSLAYRQITEAFF.

This clone was seen a handful of times. The J gene is TRBJ2-2, the V gene TRBV7-2, with TRBD1 identical over 7 bases. From germline, CDR1 is SGHTA and CDR2 FQGNSA. V trimming: 5 bases; J trimming: 2 bases; junction bases outside the gene matches: 5. The CDR3 runs 15 residues. CDR3 amino acids: CASSPGQTNTGELFF. CDR3 nucleotide sequence: TGTGCCAGCAGCCCGGGACAGACCAACACCGGGGAGCTGTTTTTT. The complete variable domain, with remaining parts taken from reference TRBV7-2 and TRBJ2-2, reads GAGVSQSPSNKVTEKGKDVELRCDPISGHTALYWYRQSLGQGLEFLIYFQGNSAPDKSGLPSDRFSAERTGGSVSTLTIQRTQQEDSAVYLCASSPGQTNTGELFFGEGSRLTVL.

This chain uses TRBV4-2 with TRBJ2-7, with 10 bases identical to TRBD1. Germline V gives CDR1 LGHNA, CDR2 YNFKEQ. Trimming took 4 bases from V and 1 from J; bases not matched to a gene: 4. The CDR3 runs to 15 residues. CDR3 DNA sequence: TGTGCCAGCAGCCGTGACAGGGGGCGGTCCTACGAGCAGTACTTC. Translating it yields CASSRDRGRSYEQYF.

The rearrangement uses TRBV15 and TRBJ1-2, with unresolved D. Per the germline V gene, CDR1 is LNHNV and CDR2 is YYDKDF (reference sequence). Trimming removed 6 bases at V and 3 bases at J, with 8 bases between. The CDR3 has 12 amino acids. This CDR3 is CATSISHYGYTF. In DNA form, the CDR3 reads TGTGCCACCAGTATTTCGCACTATGGCTACACCTTC.

The J gene is TRBJ2-5, the V gene TRBV4-2, with TRBD2 matching 9 bases. The CDR3 covers 16 residues. Germline trimming cut 4 bases from V and 5 bases from J; bases unmatched to any gene: 11. Germline CDR1 and CDR2: LGHNA and YNFKEQ. The CDR3 DNA reads as TGTGCCAGCAGCCGGGTAGCGGGAGATAAGGCGGAGACCCAGTACTTC. It yields the protein CASSRVAGDKAETQYF.

This chain joins TRBV2 and TRBJ1-2; tentative D call: TRBD1 (5 bases). V lost 4 bases and J lost 5, with 14 bases in between. The CDR3 is made up of 14 amino acids. Germline lookup yields CDR1 SNHLY and CDR2 FYNNEI. CDR3 region: CASSGQGASYGYTF. The CDR3, as DNA: TGTGCCAGCAGTGGCCAGGGTGCGAGTTATGGCTACACCTTC.

The chain is built from TRBV12-5 and TRBJ1-3, with D possibly matching TRBD1 (5 bases). CDR3 length: 18 amino acids. The V end lost 4 bases, the J end lost 3 bases, and 22 bases lay between the germline ends. The germline V gene encodes CDR1 LGHNT and CDR2 FRNRAP. This CDR3 reads CASGSCFIRGRGGNTIYF. The CDR3 region has the DNA TGTGCTAGTGGTTCCTGCTTTATCCGGGGCAGAGGTGGAAACACCATATATTTT.

The rearrangement uses TRBV28 and TRBJ1-1; 8 positions match TRBD1. The CDR3 loop spans 14 amino acids. V shed 6 bases and J 2 bases; nucleotides not matched to a gene: 5. Per germline, CDR1 MDHEN and CDR2 SYDVKM. CDR3 DNA: TGTGCCAGCAGGGCAGGGGGCTCTAACACTGAAGCTTTCTTT. This encodes CASRAGGSNTEAFF.

J is TRBJ2-7 and V is TRBV6-5, with D unresolved. CDR1 and CDR2 from the germline V gene are MNHEY and SVGAGI. V was shortened by 0 bases and J by 1 base, with 7 bases between the two germline ends. This CDR3 has 14 amino acids. The CDR3 sequence: CASSYSGGSYEQYF. In nucleotides, the CDR3 is TGTGCCAGCAGTTACTCCGGCGGATCCTACGAGCAGTACTTC.

The chain carries TRBV27 and TRBJ1-2, with 7 bases identical to TRBD1. The trim removed 6 bases at V and 10 bases at J, leaving 11 bases unmatched. The CDR3 runs 13 residues. Germline V gene sequence: CDR1 MNHEY, CDR2 SMNVEV (reference sequence). CDR3 sequence: CASRRSGTDYYTF. The CDR3 DNA reads TGTGCCAGCAGACGATCCGGGACAGACTACTACACCTTC.

The J gene is TRBJ1-5, the V gene TRBV9; a possible D gene is TRBD1 (5 bases). Looked up from germline, CDR1 is SGDLS and CDR2 is YYNGEE. The germline V and J ends were trimmed by 3 bases and 3 bases, with 10 bases remaining between them. This CDR3 has 14 residues. In nucleotides, the CDR3 is TGTGCCAGCAGCGCAGAGGGGTACAATCAGCCCCAGCATTTT. It is translated as CASSAEGYNQPQHF. The full variable domain, its missing parts supplied by reference TRBV9 and TRBJ1-5, is DSGVTQTPKHLITATGQRVTLRCSPRSGDLSVYWYQQSLDQGLQFLIQYYNGEERAKGNILERFSAQQFPDLHSELNLSSLELGDSALYFCASSAEGYNQPQHFGDGTRLSIL.

The V gene is TRBV10-1, the J gene TRBJ2-5; D not certain. Trimming left V 2 bases short and J 3 bases short, with 7 bases between. The CDR3 runs to 13 residues. CDR1 WNHNN and CDR2 SYGVQD come from the germline V gene (reference sequence). The DNA of the CDR3 is TGCGCCAGCAGTGAGGACAACGAAGAGACCCAGTACTTC. Translating it yields CASSEDNEETQYF.

This clone has more than one count but fewer than ten. The rearrangement uses TRBV4-3 and TRBJ2-5; the D gene is possibly TRBD2 (5 bases). Trimming pared 4 bases from V and 7 bases from J, leaving 22 bases between. This CDR3 region has 16 residues. Germline V gene sequence: CDR1 LGHNA, CDR2 YSLEER. CDR3 residues: CASSPRGWLADGTQYF. Here the CDR3 DNA reads TGCGCCAGCAGCCCCCGAGGTTGGCTAGCTGATGGGACCCAGTACTTC.

This chain uses TRBV28 with TRBJ1-1; 7 nucleotides match TRBD1. The germline V gene encodes CDR1 MDHEN and CDR2 SYDVKM. V shed 5 bases, J shed 1 base, and the junction held 1 base outside the gene matches. The CDR3 is 13 residues long. This chain's CDR3 is CASSRQGNTEAFF. Written as DNA, the CDR3 is TGTGCCAGCAGTAGACAGGGGAACACTGAAGCTTTCTTT.

This clone was recorded a few times. The rearrangement links TRBV5-3 to TRBJ2-1; D is possibly TRBD1 or TRBD2 (5 bases each). TRBV5-3 is sorted into the ORF group, with uncertain function. This CDR3 comprises 19 residues. Trimming stripped 0 bases from V and 0 bases from J, with 19 bases between. The chain's CDR3 is CARSLVGQTGTVSYNEQFF. The DNA of the CDR3 is TGTGCCAGAAGCTTGGTCGGGCAAACCGGGACCGTCTCCTACAATGAGCAGTTCTTC.

The chain employs TRBV4-1 and TRBJ2-1; unclear D gene. Germline CDR1 is MGHRA and CDR2 is YSYEKL. This CDR3 comprises 16 residues. V was pared by 0 bases and J by 3 bases, with 12 bases between. The CDR3 DNA follows: TGCGCCAGCAGCCAAGATCTTGGGGAAGTCTACAATGAGCAGTTCTTC. Protein product: CASSQDLGEVYNEQFF.

This sequence joins TRBV6-1 and TRBJ2-1; D remains unclear. Trimming pared 1 base from V and 9 bases from J, leaving 10 bases between. The germline V gene encodes CDR1 MNHNS and CDR2 SASEGT. The CDR3 contains 13 residues. CDR3 region: CASSEGFRFEQFF. In nucleotides, the CDR3 is TGTGCCAGCAGTGAAGGATTTAGATTTGAGCAGTTCTTC.

This chain connects TRBV6-4 to TRBJ2-5; D tentatively reads TRBD1 or TRBD2 (5 bases each). Germline V CDR1 and CDR2: MRHNA, SNTAGT. The CDR3 length is 15 residues. The V gene lost 2 bases and the J gene lost 3 bases, with 13 bases spanning the gap. As DNA, the CDR3 is TGTGCCAGCAGTGACCCGGGACCAAAAAAAGAGACCCAGTACTTC. Protein product: CASSDPGPKKETQYF.

This chain uses TRBV4-3 with TRBJ2-3, with D maybe TRBD2 (5 bases). The CDR3 has 15 amino acids. CDR1 is LGHNA, CDR2 YSLEER, per germline. The ends were cut back, 0 bases at V and 0 bases at J, with 7 bases in the middle. CDR3 loop: CASSQDRGSTDTQYF. The DNA for the CDR3 is TGCGCCAGCAGCCAAGATCGCGGGAGCACAGATACGCAGTATTTT.

This clone was observed a single time. The chain recombines TRBV10-3 with TRBJ2-7; D gene uncertain. V lost 2 bases and J 7 bases, leaving 9 bases between the germline ends. Germline V lookup: CDR1 ENHRY, CDR2 SYGVKD. The CDR3 sequence is 12 residues long. The CDR3 reads CAISEPLGEQYF. Here the CDR3 DNA reads TGTGCCATCAGTGAGCCACTGGGGGAGCAGTACTTC.

The rearrangement links TRBV9 to TRBJ2-6, with TRBD2 identical over 9 bases. V was pared by 3 bases and J by 0 bases, with 7 bases of the junction left unmatched. CDR1 and CDR2 (germline): SGDLS, YYNGEE. There are 18 residues in the CDR3. The CDR3 here is CASSAIAGASSGANVLTF. The CDR3 DNA sequence: TGTGCCAGCAGCGCTATAGCGGGGGCAAGCTCTGGGGCCAACGTCCTGACTTTC.

This chain uses TRBV4-2 with TRBJ2-1, with unresolved D. This CDR3 is 15 amino acids long. With 1 base removed from V and 4 bases from J, the gap between germline ends came to 11 bases. Per the germline V gene, CDR1 is LGHNA and CDR2 is YNFKEQ. CDR3 loop: CASSQAYASYNEQFF. The CDR3 nucleotides read TGTGCCAGCAGCCAAGCTTATGCTTCATACAATGAGCAGTTCTTC.